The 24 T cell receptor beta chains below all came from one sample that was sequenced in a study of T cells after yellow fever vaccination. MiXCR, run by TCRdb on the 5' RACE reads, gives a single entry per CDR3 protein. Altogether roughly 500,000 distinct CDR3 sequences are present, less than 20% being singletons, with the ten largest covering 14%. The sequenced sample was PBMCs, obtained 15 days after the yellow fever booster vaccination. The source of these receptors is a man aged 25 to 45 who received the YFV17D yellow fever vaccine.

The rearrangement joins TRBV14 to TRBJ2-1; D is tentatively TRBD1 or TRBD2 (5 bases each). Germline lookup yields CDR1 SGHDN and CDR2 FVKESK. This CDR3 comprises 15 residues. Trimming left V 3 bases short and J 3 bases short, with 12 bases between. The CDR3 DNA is TGTGCCAGCAGCCAGTTCCGGGGCAACTACAATGAGCAGTTCTTC. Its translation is CASSQFRGNYNEQFF. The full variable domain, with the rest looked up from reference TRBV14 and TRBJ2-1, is EAGVTQFPSHSVIEKGQTVTLRCDPISGHDNLYWYRRVMGKEIKFLLHFVKESKQDESGMPNNRFLAERTGGTYSTLKVQPAELEDSGVYFCASSQFRGNYNEQFFGPGTRLTVL.

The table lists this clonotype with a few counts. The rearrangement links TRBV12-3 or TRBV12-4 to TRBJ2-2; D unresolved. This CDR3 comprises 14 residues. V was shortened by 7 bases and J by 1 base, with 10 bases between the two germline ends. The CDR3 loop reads CASIKRRNTGELFF. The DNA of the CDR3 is TGTGCCAGCATTAAGCGTAGGAACACCGGGGAGCTGTTTTTT.

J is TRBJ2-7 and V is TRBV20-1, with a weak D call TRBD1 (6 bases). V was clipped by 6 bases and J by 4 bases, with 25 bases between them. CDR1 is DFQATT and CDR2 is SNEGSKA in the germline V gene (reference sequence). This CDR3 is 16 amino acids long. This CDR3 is CSAKENPGQLNYEQYF. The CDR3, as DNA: TGCAGTGCAAAAGAGAATCCGGGACAATTGAATTACGAGCAGTACTTC.

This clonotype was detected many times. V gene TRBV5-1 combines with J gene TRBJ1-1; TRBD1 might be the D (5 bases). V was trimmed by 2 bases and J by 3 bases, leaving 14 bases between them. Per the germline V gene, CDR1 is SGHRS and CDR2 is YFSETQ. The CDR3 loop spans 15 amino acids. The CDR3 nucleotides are TGCGCCAGCAGCTTACGCCAGGGAGGGGACACTGAAGCTTTCTTT. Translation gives CASSLRQGGDTEAFF.

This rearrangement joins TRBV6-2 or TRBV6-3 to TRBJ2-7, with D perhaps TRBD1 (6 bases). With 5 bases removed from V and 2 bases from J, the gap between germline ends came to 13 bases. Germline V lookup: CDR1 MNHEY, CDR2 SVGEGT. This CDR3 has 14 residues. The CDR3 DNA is TGTGCCAGCAGTACTGTGGACAGAACCTACGAGCAGTACTTC. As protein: CASSTVDRTYEQYF.

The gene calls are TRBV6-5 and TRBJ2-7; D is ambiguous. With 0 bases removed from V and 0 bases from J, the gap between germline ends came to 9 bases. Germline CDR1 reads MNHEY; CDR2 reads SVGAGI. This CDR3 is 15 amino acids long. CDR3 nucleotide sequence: TGTGCCAGCAGTTACTCGCTGGCGCTCTCCTACGAGCAGTACTTC. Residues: CASSYSLALSYEQYF.

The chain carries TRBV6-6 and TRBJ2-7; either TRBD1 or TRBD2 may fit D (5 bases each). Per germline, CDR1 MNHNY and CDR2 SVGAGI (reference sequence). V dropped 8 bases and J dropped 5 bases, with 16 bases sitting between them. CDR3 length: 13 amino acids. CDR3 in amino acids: CASVLTRDHEQYF. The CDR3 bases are TGTGCCAGCGTACTCACAAGGGACCACGAGCAGTACTTC.

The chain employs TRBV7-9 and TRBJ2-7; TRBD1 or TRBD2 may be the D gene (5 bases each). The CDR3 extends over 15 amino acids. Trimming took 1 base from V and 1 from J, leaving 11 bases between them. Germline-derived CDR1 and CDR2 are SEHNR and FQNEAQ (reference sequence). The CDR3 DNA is TGTGCCAGCAGCTTAGTCGGGGCCACGTCCTACGAGCAGTACTTC. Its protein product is CASSLVGATSYEQYF.

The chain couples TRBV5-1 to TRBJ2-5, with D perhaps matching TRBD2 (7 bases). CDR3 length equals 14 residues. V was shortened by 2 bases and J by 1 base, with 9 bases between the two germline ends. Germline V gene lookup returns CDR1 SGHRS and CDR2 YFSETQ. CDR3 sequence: CASSFGGAQETQYF. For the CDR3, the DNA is TGCGCCAGCAGCTTTGGGGGGGCCCAAGAGACCCAGTACTTC.

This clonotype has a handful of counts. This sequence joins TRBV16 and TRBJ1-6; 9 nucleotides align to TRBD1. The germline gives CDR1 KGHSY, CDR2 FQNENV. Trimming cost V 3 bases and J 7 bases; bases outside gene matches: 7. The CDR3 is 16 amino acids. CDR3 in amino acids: CASSHRLGQGNSPLHF. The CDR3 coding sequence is TGTGCCAGCAGCCATCGCCTGGGACAGGGAAATTCACCCCTCCACTTT.

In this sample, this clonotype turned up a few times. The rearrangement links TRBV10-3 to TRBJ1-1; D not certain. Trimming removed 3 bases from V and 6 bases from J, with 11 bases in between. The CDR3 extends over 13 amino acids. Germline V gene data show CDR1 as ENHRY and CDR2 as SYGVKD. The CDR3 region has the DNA TGTGCCATCAGTGAATTGGGGAGGGCTGAAGCTTTCTTT. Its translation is CAISELGRAEAFF.

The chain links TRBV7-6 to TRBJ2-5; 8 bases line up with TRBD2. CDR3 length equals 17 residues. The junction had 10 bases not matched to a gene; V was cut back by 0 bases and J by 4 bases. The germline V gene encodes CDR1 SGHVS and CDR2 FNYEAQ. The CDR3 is CASSLAAASGSGETQYF. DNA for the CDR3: TGTGCCAGCAGCTTAGCGGCGGCTAGCGGGTCCGGAGAGACCCAGTACTTC.

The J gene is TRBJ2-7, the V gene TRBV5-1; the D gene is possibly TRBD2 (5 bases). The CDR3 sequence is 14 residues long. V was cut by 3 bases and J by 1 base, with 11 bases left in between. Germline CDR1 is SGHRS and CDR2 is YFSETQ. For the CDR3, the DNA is TGCGCCAGCAGCTCTGGACTGCGATCCTACGAGCAGTACTTC. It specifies CASSSGLRSYEQYF.

Written as DNA, the CDR3 is TGCGCCAGCAGTAGCCGGGGACTAGGATCAGGGGCCAACGTCCTGACTTTC. Protein sequence: CASSSRGLGSGANVLTF. This chain uses TRBV10-2 with TRBJ2-6; 8 bases agree with TRBD2. CDR1 WSHSY and CDR2 SAAADI come from the germline V gene. CDR3 size: 17 residues. The V and J ends lost 5 bases and 4 bases, in that order; junction bases with no gene match: 10.

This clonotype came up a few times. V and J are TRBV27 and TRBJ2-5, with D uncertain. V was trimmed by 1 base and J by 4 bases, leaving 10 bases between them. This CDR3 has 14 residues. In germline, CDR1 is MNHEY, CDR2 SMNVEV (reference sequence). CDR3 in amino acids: CASSLYSFGETQYF. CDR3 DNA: TGTGCCAGCAGTTTATATTCATTCGGAGAGACCCAGTACTTC.

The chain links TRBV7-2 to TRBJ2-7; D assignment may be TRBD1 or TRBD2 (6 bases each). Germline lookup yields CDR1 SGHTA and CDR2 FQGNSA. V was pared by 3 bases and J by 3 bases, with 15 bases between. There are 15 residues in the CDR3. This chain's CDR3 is CASSLIGGQVYEQYF. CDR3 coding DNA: TGTGCCAGCAGCTTGATCGGGGGACAAGTCTACGAGCAGTACTTC. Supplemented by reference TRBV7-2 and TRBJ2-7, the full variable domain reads GAGVSQSPSNKVTEKGKDVELRCDPISGHTALYWYRQSLGQGLEFLIYFQGNSAPDKSGLPSDRFSAERTGGSVSTLTIQRTQQEDSAVYLCASSLIGGQVYEQYFGPGTRLTVT.

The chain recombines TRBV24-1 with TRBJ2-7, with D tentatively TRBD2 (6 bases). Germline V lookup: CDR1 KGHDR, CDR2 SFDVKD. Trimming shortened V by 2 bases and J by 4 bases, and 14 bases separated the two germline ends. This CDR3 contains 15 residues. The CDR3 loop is CATSDSAGLPYEQYF. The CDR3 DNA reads TGTGCCACCAGTGATTCGGCGGGACTGCCTTACGAGCAGTACTTC.

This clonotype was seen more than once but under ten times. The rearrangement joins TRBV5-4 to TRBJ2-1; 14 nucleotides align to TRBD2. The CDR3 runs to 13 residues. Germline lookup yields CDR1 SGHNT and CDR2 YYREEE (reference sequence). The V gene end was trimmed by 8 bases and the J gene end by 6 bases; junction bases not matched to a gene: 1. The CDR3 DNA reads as TGTGCCAGGGGGACTAGCGGGAGCAATGAGCAGTTCTTC. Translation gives CARGTSGSNEQFF.

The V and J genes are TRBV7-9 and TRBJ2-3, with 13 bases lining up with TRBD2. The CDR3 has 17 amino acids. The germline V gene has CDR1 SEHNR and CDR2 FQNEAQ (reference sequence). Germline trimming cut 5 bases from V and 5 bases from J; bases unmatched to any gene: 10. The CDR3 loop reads CASSHEGTSGTGDTQYF. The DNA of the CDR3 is TGTGCCAGCAGCCACGAGGGGACTAGCGGGACGGGAGATACGCAGTATTTT.

The CDR3 coding sequence is TGCGCCAGCAGTTCTGTTTGGGGTGAGCAGTTCTTC. It is translated as CASSSVWGEQFF. The J gene is TRBJ2-1, the V gene TRBV5-1; no clear D gene. Trimming cost V 5 bases and J 9 bases, with 12 bases left between them. This CDR3 is 12 amino acids long. Germline CDR1 and CDR2: SGHRS and YFSETQ.

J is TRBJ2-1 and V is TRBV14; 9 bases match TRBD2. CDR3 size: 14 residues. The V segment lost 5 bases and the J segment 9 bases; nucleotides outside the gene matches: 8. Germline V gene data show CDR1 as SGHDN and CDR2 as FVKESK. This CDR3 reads CASSAGLAWREQFF. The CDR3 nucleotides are TGTGCCAGCAGCGCGGGACTAGCCTGGCGTGAGCAGTTCTTC.

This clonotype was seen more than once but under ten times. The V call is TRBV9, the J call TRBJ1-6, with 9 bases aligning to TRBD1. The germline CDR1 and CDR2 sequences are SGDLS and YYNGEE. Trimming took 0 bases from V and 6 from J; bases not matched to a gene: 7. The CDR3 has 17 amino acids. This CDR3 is CASSVDAGQGSNSPLHF. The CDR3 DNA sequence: TGTGCCAGCAGCGTAGACGCGGGACAGGGAAGTAATTCACCCCTCCACTTT.

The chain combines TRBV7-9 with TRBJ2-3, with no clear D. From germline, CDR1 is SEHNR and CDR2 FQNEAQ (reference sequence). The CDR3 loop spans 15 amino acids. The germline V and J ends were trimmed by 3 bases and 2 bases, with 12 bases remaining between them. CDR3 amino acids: CASSFVTENTDTQYF. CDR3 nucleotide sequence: TGTGCCAGCAGCTTCGTTACAGAGAACACAGATACGCAGTATTTT.

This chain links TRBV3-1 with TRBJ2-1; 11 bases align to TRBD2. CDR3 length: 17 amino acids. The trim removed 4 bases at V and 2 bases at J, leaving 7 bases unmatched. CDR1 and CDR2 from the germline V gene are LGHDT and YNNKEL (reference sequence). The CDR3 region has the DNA TGTGCCAGCAGCCCATTGACTAGCGGGACCACCTACAATGAGCAGTTCTTC. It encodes CASSPLTSGTTYNEQFF.